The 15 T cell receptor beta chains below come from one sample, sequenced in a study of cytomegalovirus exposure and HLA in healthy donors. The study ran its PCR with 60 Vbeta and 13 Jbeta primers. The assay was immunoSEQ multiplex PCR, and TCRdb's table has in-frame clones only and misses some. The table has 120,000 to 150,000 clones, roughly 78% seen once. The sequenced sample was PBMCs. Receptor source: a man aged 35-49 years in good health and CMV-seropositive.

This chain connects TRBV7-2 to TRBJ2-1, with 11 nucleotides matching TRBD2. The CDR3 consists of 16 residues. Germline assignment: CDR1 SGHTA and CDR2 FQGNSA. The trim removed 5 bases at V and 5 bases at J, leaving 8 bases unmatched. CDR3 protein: CASSRLGLAVDNEQFF. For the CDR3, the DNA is TGTGCCAGCAGCAGACTGGGACTAGCGGTTGACAATGAGCAGTTCTTC.

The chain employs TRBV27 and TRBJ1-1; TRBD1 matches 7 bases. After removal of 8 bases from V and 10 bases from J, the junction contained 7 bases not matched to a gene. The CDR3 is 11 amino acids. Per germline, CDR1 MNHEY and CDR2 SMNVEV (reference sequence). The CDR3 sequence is CASLSPGGAFF. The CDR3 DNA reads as TGTGCCAGCTTAAGCCCAGGGGGAGCTTTCTTT.

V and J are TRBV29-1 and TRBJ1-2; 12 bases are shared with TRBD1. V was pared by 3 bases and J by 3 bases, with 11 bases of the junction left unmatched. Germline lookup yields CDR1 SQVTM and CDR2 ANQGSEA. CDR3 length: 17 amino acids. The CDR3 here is CSVEGTGGSDGDYGYTF. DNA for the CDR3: TGCAGCGTTGAGGGGACAGGGGGCTCCGACGGGGACTATGGCTACACCTTC. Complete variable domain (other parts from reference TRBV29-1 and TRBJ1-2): SAVISQKPSRDICQRGTSLTIQCQVDSQVTMMFWYRQQPGQSLTLIATANQGSEATYESGFVIDKFPISRPNLTFSTLTVSNMSPEDSSIYLCSVEGTGGSDGDYGYTFGSGTRLTVV.

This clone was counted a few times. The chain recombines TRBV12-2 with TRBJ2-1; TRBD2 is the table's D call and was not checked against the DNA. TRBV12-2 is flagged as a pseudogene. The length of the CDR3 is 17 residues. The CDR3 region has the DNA TGTGCAAGTCGCTTAGTTGTACTAGCGGGAGGGTTGAATGAGCAGTTCTTC. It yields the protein CASRLVVLAGGLNEQFF.

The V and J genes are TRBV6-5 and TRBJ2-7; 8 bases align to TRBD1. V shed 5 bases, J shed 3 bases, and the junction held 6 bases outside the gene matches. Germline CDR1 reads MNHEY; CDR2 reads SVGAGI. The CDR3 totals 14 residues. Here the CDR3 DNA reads TGTGCCAGCAGTCGGGACAGGTCTGGCTACGAGCAGTACTTC. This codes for CASSRDRSGYEQYF.

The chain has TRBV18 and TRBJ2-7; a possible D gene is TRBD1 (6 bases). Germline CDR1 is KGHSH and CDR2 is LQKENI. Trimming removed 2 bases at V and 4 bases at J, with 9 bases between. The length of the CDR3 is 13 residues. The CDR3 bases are TGTGCCAGCTCACCAGGGACAAGGTACGAGCAGTACTTC. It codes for CASSPGTRYEQYF.

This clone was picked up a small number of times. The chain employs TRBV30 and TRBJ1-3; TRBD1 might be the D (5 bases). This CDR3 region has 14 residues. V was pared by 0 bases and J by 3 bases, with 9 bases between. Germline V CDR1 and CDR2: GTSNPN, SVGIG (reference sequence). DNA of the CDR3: TGTGCCTGGAGTGTATGGAGGGGTGGAAACACCATATATTTT. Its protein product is CAWSVWRGGNTIYF.

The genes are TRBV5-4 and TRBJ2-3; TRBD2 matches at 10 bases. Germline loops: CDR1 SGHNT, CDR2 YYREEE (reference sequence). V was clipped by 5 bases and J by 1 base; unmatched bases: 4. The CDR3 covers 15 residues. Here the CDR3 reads CASSTGTSGTDTQYF. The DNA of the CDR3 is TGTGCCAGCAGTACCGGGACTAGCGGCACAGATACGCAGTATTTT.

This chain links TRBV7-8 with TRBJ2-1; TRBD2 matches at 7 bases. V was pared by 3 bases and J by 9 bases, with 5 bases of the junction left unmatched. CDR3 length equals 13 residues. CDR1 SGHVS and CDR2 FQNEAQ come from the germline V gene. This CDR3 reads CASSFRREREQFF. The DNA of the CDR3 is TGTGCCAGCAGCTTTCGGCGGGAGCGTGAGCAGTTCTTC.

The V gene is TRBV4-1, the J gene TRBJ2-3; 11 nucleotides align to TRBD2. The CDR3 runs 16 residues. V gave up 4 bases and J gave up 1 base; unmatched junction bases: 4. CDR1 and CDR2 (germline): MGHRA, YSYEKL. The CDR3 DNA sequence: TGCGCCAGCAGCCGACAACTAGCGGGAGGCACAGATACGCAGTATTTT. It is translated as CASSRQLAGGTDTQYF.

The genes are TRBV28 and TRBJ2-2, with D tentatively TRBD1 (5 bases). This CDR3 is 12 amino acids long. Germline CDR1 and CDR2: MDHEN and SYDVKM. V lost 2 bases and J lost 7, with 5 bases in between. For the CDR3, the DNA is TGTGCCAGCAGTTTAGGACACGGGGAGCTGTTTTTT. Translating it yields CASSLGHGELFF.

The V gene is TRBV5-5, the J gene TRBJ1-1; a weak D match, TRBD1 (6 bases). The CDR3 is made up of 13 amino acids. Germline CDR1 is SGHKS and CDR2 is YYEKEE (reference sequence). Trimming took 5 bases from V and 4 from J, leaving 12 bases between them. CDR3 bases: TGTGCCAGCAGATCACAGGGTGCCACTGAAGCTTTCTTT. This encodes CASRSQGATEAFF.

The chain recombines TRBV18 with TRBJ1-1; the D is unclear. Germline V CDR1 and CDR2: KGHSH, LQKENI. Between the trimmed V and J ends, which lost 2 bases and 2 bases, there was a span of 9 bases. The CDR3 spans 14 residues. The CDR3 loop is CASSPEGLNTEAFF. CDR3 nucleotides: TGTGCCAGCTCACCAGAGGGATTAAACACTGAAGCTTTCTTT.

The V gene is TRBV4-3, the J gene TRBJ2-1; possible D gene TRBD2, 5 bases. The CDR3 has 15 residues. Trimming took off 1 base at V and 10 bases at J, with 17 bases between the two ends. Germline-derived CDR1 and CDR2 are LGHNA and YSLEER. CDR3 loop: CASSQVLQPGEEQFF. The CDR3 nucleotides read TGCGCCAGCAGCCAAGTCTTACAGCCCGGGGAAGAGCAGTTCTTC.

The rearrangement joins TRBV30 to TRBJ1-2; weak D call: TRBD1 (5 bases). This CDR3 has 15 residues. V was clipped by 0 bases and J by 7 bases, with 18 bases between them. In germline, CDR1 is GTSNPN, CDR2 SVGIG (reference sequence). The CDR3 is CAWSVLLRGPGGYTF. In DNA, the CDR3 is TGTGCCTGGAGTGTACTGCTGCGGGGCCCCGGTGGCTACACCTTC.